This is a list of T cell receptor beta chains from one sample in a study of blood T cell repertoires in COVID-19. Only in-frame clones appear in the TCRdb table, and some are missing; sequencing was by immunoSEQ multiplex PCR. Of 310,000 or so clones listed, about 85% are singletons. The sequenced sample was PBMCs or T cells enriched from blood (not recorded which). The receptors shown here come from a woman aged 25 to 39 who had recovered from COVID-19. CDR3s include the opening cysteine and the closing phenylalanine or tryptophan. D genes are given only for firm matches. Size is omitted from some rows. Given values are once, few, many or a class for expanded clones.

J: TRBJ1-2; V: TRBV5-6; D: -; size: -; CDR3: CASSPGVENGYTF; DNA: TGTGCCAGCAGCCCGGGGGTGGAGAATGGCTACACCTTC
J: TRBJ2-7; V: TRBV7-2; D: -; size: -; CDR3: CASSLGRVRYEQYF; DNA: TGTGCCAGCAGCTTAGGCAGGGTGAGGTACGAGCAGTACTTC
J: TRBJ1-5; V: TRBV27; D: -; size: -; CDR3: CASSSTSDSIRNQPQHF; DNA: TGTGCCAGCAGTTCAACATCGGACAGTATCCGTAATCAGCCCCAGCATTTT
J: TRBJ1-1; V: TRBV7-2; D: -; size: once; CDR3: CASSLGTYTEAFF; DNA: TGTGCCAGCAGCTTGGGGACTTACACTGAAGCTTTCTTT
J: TRBJ2-3; V: TRBV18; D: TRBD2; size: -; CDR3: CASSRKSGGTDTQYF; DNA: TGTGCCAGCTCACGGAAGTCGGGGGGGACAGATACGCAGTATTTT
J: TRBJ2-7; V: TRBV6-5; D: TRBD1; size: -; CDR3: CASRRDRDPSYEQYF; DNA: TGTGCCAGCAGGAGGGACAGGGATCCCTCCTACGAGCAGTACTTC
J: TRBJ1-2; V: TRBV27; D: TRBD1; size: -; CDR3: CASSHSGQVGGYTF; DNA: TGTGCCAGCAGTCACTCAGGACAGGTCGGGGGCTACACCTTC
J: TRBJ2-7; V: TRBV3-1/TRBV3-2; D: -; size: -; CDR3: CASSQAARGNYEQYF; DNA: TGTGCCAGCAGCCAAGCGGCTCGGGGGAACTACGAGCAGTACTTC
J: TRBJ2-2; V: TRBV2; D: -; size: -; CDR3: CASSRPVNTGELFF; DNA: TGTGCCAGCAGTCGCCCGGTAAACACCGGGGAGCTGTTTTTT
J: TRBJ1-1; V: TRBV2; D: -; size: -; CDR3: CASNRRAAEAFF; DNA: TGTGCCAGCAACCGGAGGGCGGCTGAAGCTTTCTTT
J: TRBJ2-1; V: TRBV27; D: -; size: -; CDR3: CASSLGARVALYNEQFF; DNA: TGTGCCAGCAGCCTGGGGGCCAGGGTTGCCCTCTACAATGAGCAGTTCTTC
J: TRBJ2-7; V: TRBV9; D: TRBD1; size: -; CDR3: CASSVASGQGVDEQYF; DNA: TGTGCCAGCAGCGTAGCTTCGGGACAGGGCGTCGACGAGCAGTACTTC
J: TRBJ2-1; V: TRBV7-2; D: TRBD2; size: once; CDR3: CASSASGGAGEQFF; DNA: TGTGCCAGCAGTGCTAGCGGGGGGGCCGGTGAGCAGTTCTTC
J: TRBJ1-2; V: TRBV12-3/TRBV12-4; D: TRBD1; size: -; CDR3: CASSLTGNYGYTF; DNA: TGTGCCAGCAGTTTGACAGGGAACTATGGCTACACCTTC
J: TRBJ1-2; V: TRBV3-1/TRBV3-2; D: -; size: -; CDR3: CASSPARTGRSYGYTF; DNA: TGTGCCAGCAGCCCAGCTCGCACAGGTCGATCTTATGGCTACACCTTC
J: TRBJ1-5; V: TRBV18; D: -; size: -; CDR3: CASSKDTINQPQHF; DNA: TGTGCCAGCTCCAAAGACACAATCAATCAGCCCCAGCATTTT
J: TRBJ1-4; V: TRBV10-1; D: -; size: -; CDR3: CASSRTENEKLFF; DNA: TGCGCCAGCAGTCGGACAGAAAATGAAAAACTGTTTTTT
J: TRBJ1-1; V: TRBV9; D: -; size: -; CDR3: CASSVGTDTEAFF; DNA: TGTGCCAGCAGCGTAGGGACAGACACTGAAGCTTTCTTT
J: TRBJ1-1; V: TRBV5-1; D: -; size: -; CDR3: CASSLNFPGAGTEAFF; DNA: TGCGCCAGCAGCTTAAATTTCCCAGGGGCTGGAACTGAAGCTTTCTTT
J: TRBJ2-5; V: TRBV6-6; D: -; size: -; CDR3: CASLQGSETQYF; DNA: TGTGCCAGTCTACAGGGATCGGAGACCCAGTACTTC
J: TRBJ1-3; V: TRBV9; D: TRBD1; size: -; CDR3: CASSVGPSPQTGPGNTIYF; DNA: TGTGCCAGCAGCGTAGGACCCTCTCCCCAGACAGGGCCCGGAAACACCATATATTTT
J: TRBJ1-2; V: TRBV5-6; D: -; size: -; CDR3: CASSLAGGAGGYTF; DNA: TGTGCCAGCAGCTTGGCGGGAGGGGCAGGTGGCTACACCTTC
J: TRBJ2-3; V: TRBV4-1; D: -; size: -; CDR3: CASRAVAIPDTQYF; DNA: TGCGCCAGCAGAGCCGTAGCGATCCCAGATACGCAGTATTTT
J: TRBJ2-3; V: TRBV7-8; D: TRBD2; size: -; CDR3: CASSLGRASGGTDTQYF; DNA: TGTGCCAGCAGCTTAGGAAGGGCTAGCGGGGGAACAGATACGCAGTATTTT
J: TRBJ2-1; V: TRBV6-5; D: TRBD2; size: -; CDR3: CASRDRLAGQQFF; DNA: TGTGCCAGCAGGGACCGACTAGCGGGGCAGCAGTTCTTC
J: TRBJ1-1; V: TRBV6-5; D: -; size: -; CDR3: CASSIQGMNTEAFF; DNA: TGTGCCAGCAGTATACAGGGAATGAACACTGAAGCTTTCTTT
J: TRBJ1-1; V: TRBV18; D: -; size: -; CDR3: CASSPPATTEAFF; DNA: TGTGCCAGCTCACCACCAGCGACGACTGAAGCTTTCTTT
J: TRBJ2-7; V: TRBV7-8; D: TRBD1; size: -; CDR3: CASSPRDRVPYEQYF; DNA: TGTGCCAGCAGCCCCCGGGACAGGGTACCCTACGAGCAGTACTTC
J: TRBJ2-2; V: TRBV20-1; D: -; size: -; CDR3: CSASGDTGELFF; DNA: TGCAGTGCTAGTGGCGACACCGGGGAGCTGTTTTTT
J: TRBJ1-6; V: TRBV15; D: -; size: -; CDR3: CATSSAGGGRSPLHF; DNA: TGTGCCACCAGCAGCGCTGGGGGGGGGAGATCACCCCTCCACTTT
J: TRBJ2-7; V: TRBV4-2; D: -; size: -; CDR3: CASSQEGGNSYEQYF; DNA: TGTGCCAGCAGCCAAGAGGGGGGTAACTCCTACGAGCAGTACTTC
J: TRBJ2-1; V: TRBV21-1; D: -; size: -; CDR3: CASSKGLAGGSYNEQFF; DNA: TGTGCCAGCAGCAAAGGTCTAGCGGGGGGTTCCTACAATGAGCAGTTCTTC
J: TRBJ2-3; V: TRBV6-5; D: TRBD2; size: -; CDR3: CASRDSGGTDTQYF; DNA: TGTGCCAGCAGAGATAGCGGGGGCACAGATACGCAGTATTTT
J: TRBJ1-2; V: TRBV5-5; D: -; size: -; CDR3: CASSSGTRIYGYTF; DNA: TGTGCCAGCAGCTCAGGGACACGCATCTATGGCTACACCTTC
J: TRBJ1-2; V: TRBV6-2/TRBV6-3; D: TRBD1; size: -; CDR3: CASSSTGTGGGGYTF; DNA: TGTGCCAGCAGTTCAACCGGGACAGGGGGAGGAGGCTACACCTTC
J: TRBJ1-1; V: TRBV7-3; D: -; size: -; CDR3: CASSLTRATEAFF; DNA: TGTGCCAGCAGCTTAACCCGAGCCACTGAAGCTTTCTTT
J: TRBJ2-5; V: TRBV11-2; D: TRBD2; size: -; CDR3: CASSSRPGLADQETQYF; DNA: TGTGCCAGCAGCTCTAGACCGGGACTAGCGGACCAAGAGACCCAGTACTTC
J: TRBJ2-4; V: TRBV7-9; D: TRBD2; size: -; CDR3: CASSPIGGGGQNIQYF; DNA: TGTGCCAGCAGCCCGATCGGCGGGGGGGGTCAAAACATTCAGTACTTC
J: TRBJ2-7; V: TRBV2; D: -; size: -; CDR3: CASSEALLGEYF; DNA: TGTGCCAGCAGTGAAGCGCTTCTCGGGGAGTACTTC
J: TRBJ1-3; V: TRBV7-9; D: -; size: -; CDR3: CASSLVERTDSGNTIYF; DNA: TGTGCCAGCAGCTTGGTAGAAAGGACTGACTCTGGAAACACCATATATTTT